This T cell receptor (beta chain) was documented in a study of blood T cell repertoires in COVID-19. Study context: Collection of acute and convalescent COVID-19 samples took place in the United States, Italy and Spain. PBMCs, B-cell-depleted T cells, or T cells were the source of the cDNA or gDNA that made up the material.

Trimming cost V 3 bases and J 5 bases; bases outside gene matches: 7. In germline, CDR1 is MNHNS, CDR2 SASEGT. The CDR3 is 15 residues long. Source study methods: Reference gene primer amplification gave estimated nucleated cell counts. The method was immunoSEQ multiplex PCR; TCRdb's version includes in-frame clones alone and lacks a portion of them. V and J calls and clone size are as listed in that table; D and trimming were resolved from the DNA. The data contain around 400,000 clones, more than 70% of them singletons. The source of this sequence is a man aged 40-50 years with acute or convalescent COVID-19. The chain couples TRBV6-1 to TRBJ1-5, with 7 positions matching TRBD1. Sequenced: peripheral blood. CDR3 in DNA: TGTGCCAGCAGTGAGGAAGGGGACAGTTATCAGCCCCAGCATTTT. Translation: CASSEEGDSYQPQHF.